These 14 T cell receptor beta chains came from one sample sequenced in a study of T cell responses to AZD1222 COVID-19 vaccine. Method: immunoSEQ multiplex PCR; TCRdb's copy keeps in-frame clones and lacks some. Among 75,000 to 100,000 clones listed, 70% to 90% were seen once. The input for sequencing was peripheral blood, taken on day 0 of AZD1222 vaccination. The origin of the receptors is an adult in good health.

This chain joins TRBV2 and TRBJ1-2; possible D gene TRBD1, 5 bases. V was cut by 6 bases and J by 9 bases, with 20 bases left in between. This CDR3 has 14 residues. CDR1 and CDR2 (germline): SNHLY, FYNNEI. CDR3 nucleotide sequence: TGTGCCAGCAGACTAGGGGCGGAGATATATAGCTACACCTTC. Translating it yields CASRLGAEIYSYTF.

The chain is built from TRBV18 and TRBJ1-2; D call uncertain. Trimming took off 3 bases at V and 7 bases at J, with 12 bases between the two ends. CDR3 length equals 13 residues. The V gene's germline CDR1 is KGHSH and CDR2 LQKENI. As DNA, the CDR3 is TGTGCCAGCTCACCTTACCAGGACTCTGGCTACACCTTC. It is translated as CASSPYQDSGYTF. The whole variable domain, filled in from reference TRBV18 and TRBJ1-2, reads NAGVMQNPRHLVRRRGQEARLRCSPMKGHSHVYWYRQLPEEGLKFMVYLQKENIIDESGMPKERFSAEFPKEGPSILRIQQVVRGDSAAYFCASSPYQDSGYTFGSGTRLTVV.

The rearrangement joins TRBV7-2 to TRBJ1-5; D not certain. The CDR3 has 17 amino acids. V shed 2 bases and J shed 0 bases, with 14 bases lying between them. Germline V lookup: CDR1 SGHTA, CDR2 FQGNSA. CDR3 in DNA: TGTGCCAGCAGCTTATCCGGGAGAAGGGCTAGCAATCAGCCCCAGCATTTT. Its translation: CASSLSGRRASNQPQHF.

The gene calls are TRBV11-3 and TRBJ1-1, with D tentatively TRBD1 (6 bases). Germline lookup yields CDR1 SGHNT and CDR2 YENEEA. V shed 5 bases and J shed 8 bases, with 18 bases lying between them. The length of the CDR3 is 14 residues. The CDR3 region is CASSATSGQTEAFF. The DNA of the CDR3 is TGTGCCAGCAGCGCCACATCAGGACAGACAGAAGCTTTCTTT. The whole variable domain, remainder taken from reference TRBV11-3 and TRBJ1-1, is EAGVVQSPRYKIIEKKQPVAFWCNPISGHNTLYWYLQNLGQGPELLIRYENEEAVDDSQLPKDRFSAERLKGVDSTLKIQPAELGDSAVYLCASSATSGQTEAFFGQGTRLTVV.

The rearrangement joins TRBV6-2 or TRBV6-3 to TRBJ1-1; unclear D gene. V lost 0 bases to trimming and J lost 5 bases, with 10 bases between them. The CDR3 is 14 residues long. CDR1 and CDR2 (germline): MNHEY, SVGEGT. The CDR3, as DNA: TGTGCCAGCAGTTACTCGGGTGGCGGGACTGAAGCTTTCTTT. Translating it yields CASSYSGGGTEAFF.

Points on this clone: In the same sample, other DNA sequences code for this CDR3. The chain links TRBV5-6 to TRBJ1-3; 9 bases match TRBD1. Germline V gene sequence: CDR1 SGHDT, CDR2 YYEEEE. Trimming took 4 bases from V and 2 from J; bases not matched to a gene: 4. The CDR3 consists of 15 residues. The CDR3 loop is CASSPTGGTGNTIYF. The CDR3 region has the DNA TGTGCCAGCAGCCCGACAGGGGGGACTGGAAACACCATATATTTT.

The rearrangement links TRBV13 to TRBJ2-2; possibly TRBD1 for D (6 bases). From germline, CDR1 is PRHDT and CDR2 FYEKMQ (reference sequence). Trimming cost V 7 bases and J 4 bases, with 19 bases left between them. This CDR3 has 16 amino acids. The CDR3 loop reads CASNPRSAGATGELFF. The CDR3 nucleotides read TGTGCCAGCAACCCGAGGTCGGCAGGGGCCACCGGGGAGCTGTTTTTT.

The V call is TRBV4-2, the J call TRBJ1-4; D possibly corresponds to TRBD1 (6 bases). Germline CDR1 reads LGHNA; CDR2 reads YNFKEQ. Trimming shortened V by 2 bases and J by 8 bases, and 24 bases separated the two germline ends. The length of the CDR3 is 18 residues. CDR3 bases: TGTGCCAGCAGCCAACGACCCGCCCGGGGGGGGGCCGGGGAAAAACTGTTTTTT. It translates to CASSQRPARGGAGEKLFF.

CDR3: CASSGGPGELFF. In DNA form, the CDR3 reads TGTGCCAGCAGTGGAGGGCCCGGGGAGCTGTTTTTT. V gene TRBV6-6 combines with J gene TRBJ2-2, with a weak D call TRBD2 (6 bases). Germline V gene data show CDR1 as MNHNY and CDR2 as SVGAGI (reference sequence). V was shortened by 5 bases and J by 6 bases, with 7 bases between the two germline ends. This CDR3 contains 12 residues.

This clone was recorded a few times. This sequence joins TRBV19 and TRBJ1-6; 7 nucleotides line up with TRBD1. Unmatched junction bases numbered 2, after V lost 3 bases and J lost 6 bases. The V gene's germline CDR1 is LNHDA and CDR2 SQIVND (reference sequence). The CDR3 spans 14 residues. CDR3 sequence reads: CASSIGTVNSPLHF. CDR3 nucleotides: TGTGCCAGTAGTATCGGGACAGTTAATTCACCCCTCCACTTT. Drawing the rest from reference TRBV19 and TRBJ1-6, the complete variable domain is DGGITQSPKYLFRKEGQNVTLSCEQNLNHDAMYWYRQDPGQGLRLIYYSQIVNDFQKGDIAEGYSVSREKKESFPLTVTSAQKNPTAFYLCASSIGTVNSPLHFGNGTRLTVT.

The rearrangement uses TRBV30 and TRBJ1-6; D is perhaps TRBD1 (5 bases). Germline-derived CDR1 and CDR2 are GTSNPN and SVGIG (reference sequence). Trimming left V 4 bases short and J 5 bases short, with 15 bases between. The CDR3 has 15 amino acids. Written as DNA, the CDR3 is TGTGCCTGGATAAACTCGGGACCGAATAATTCACCCCTCCACTTT. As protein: CAWINSGPNNSPLHF.

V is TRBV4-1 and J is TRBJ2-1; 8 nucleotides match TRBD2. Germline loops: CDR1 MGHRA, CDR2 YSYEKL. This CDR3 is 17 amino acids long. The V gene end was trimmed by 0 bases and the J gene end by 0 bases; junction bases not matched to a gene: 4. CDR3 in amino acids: CASSQDPGGASYNEQFF. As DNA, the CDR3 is TGCGCCAGCAGCCAAGATCCCGGGGGGGCCTCCTACAATGAGCAGTTCTTC.

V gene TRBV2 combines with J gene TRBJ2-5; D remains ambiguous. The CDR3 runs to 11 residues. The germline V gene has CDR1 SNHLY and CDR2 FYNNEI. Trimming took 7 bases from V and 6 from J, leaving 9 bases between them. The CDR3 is CASTDWKTQYF. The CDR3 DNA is TGTGCCAGCACTGACTGGAAGACCCAGTACTTC.

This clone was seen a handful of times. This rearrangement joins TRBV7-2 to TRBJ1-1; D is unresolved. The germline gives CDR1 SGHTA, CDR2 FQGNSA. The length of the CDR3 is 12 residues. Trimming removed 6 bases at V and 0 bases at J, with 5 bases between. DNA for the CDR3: TGTGCCAGCAGGACACTGAACACTGAAGCTTTCTTT. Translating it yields CASRTLNTEAFF.